This is a list of T cell receptor beta chains from one sample in a study of T cell responses to AZD1222 COVID-19 vaccine. Assay used: immunoSEQ multiplex PCR; TCRdb lists only in-frame clones, some missing. The table lists roughly 76,000 clones, about 88% of them singletons. Sequencing used peripheral blood, obtained on day 0 of AZD1222 vaccination. These receptors came from an adult in good health. Each CDR3 is given with its conserved first and last residue. A D gene is named only where the DNA matches it firmly. Clone size, where shown, is once, few, many, or a class for clones that have expanded.

j_gene: TRBJ2-2; v_gene: TRBV9; d_gene: TRBD1; abundance: -; CDR3nt: TGTGCCAGCAGCCCTCGGACAGGGAACACCGGGGAGCTGTTTTTT; CDR3aa: CASSPRTGNTGELFF
j_gene: TRBJ2-2; v_gene: TRBV5-4; d_gene: TRBD2; abundance: -; CDR3nt: TGTGCCAGCAGGGCGGGGCGCGGGAGGAGTTCCGGGGAGCTGTTTTTT; CDR3aa: CASRAGRGRSSGELFF
j_gene: TRBJ2-7; v_gene: TRBV6-5; d_gene: -; abundance: -; CDR3nt: TGTGCCAGCAGGGGGAACCCCCCCCACGAGCAGTACTTC; CDR3aa: CASRGNPPHEQYF
j_gene: TRBJ1-4; v_gene: TRBV25-1; d_gene: -; abundance: -; CDR3nt: TGTGCCAGCAGTGACCCCAGAAGTAATGAAAAACTGTTTTTT; CDR3aa: CASSDPRSNEKLFF
j_gene: TRBJ2-1; v_gene: TRBV5-4; d_gene: TRBD2; abundance: -; CDR3nt: TGTGCCAGCAGCTTGGGGGGGACTAGTGGGATTGAGCAGTTCTTC; CDR3aa: CASSLGGTSGIEQFF
j_gene: TRBJ2-2; v_gene: TRBV5-1; d_gene: -; abundance: -; CDR3nt: TGCGCCAGCAGCTTGGCGATTTCGAGCCCCACCGGGGAGCTGTTTTTT; CDR3aa: CASSLAISSPTGELFF
j_gene: TRBJ2-7; v_gene: TRBV4-1; d_gene: -; abundance: -; CDR3nt: TGCGCCAGCAGCCAAGATTGGGGCCGGGTTACTTCGAACGAGCAGTACTTC; CDR3aa: CASSQDWGRVTSNEQYF
j_gene: TRBJ1-5; v_gene: TRBV9; d_gene: TRBD1; abundance: -; CDR3nt: TGTGCCAGCAGCCCGACAGGGGGTGGGGATCAGCCCCAGCATTTT; CDR3aa: CASSPTGGGDQPQHF
j_gene: TRBJ1-5; v_gene: TRBV28; d_gene: -; abundance: -; CDR3nt: TGTGCCAGCACTCGGGGGGGGTCTCAGCCCCAGCATTTT; CDR3aa: CASTRGGSQPQHF
j_gene: TRBJ2-1; v_gene: TRBV5-4; d_gene: TRBD1; abundance: -; CDR3nt: TGTGCCAGCAGCCAGGGACAGGGGTTATACAATGAGCAGTTCTTC; CDR3aa: CASSQGQGLYNEQFF
j_gene: TRBJ2-1; v_gene: TRBV5-1; d_gene: -; abundance: -; CDR3nt: TGCGCCAGCAGCTTGGGGACGGCCAACAATGAGCAGTTCTTC; CDR3aa: CASSLGTANNEQFF
j_gene: TRBJ2-2; v_gene: TRBV7-9; d_gene: -; abundance: -; CDR3nt: TGTGCCAGCACCGGGACCATCTTTGGTGGCGTCACCGGGGAGCTGTTTTTT; CDR3aa: CASTGTIFGGVTGELFF
j_gene: TRBJ1-6; v_gene: TRBV3-1/TRBV3-2; d_gene: TRBD1; abundance: -; CDR3nt: TGTGCCAGCAGCCATAGGGACAGGGGATCTTCACCCCTCCACTTT; CDR3aa: CASSHRDRGSSPLHF
j_gene: TRBJ2-7; v_gene: TRBV10-1; d_gene: TRBD1; abundance: -; CDR3nt: TGCGCCAGCAGTCCTGGTTGGGGACAGGGCTACGAGCAGTACTTC; CDR3aa: CASSPGWGQGYEQYF
j_gene: TRBJ1-3; v_gene: TRBV5-1; d_gene: -; abundance: -; CDR3nt: TGCGCCAGCAGCCTCCGGGGAAACTCTGGAAACACCATATATTTT; CDR3aa: CASSLRGNSGNTIYF
j_gene: TRBJ1-3; v_gene: TRBV6-6; d_gene: TRBD1; abundance: -; CDR3nt: TGTGCCAGCAGTTGGACAGGGGGCAGTGGAAACACCATATATTTT; CDR3aa: CASSWTGGSGNTIYF
j_gene: TRBJ1-1; v_gene: TRBV15; d_gene: TRBD1; abundance: -; CDR3nt: TGTGCCACCAGCAGACGCGACAGGGGCACTGAAGCTTTCTTT; CDR3aa: CATSRRDRGTEAFF
j_gene: TRBJ1-6; v_gene: TRBV7-9; d_gene: TRBD1; abundance: -; CDR3nt: TGTGCCAGCAGCTTAGGGACAGGGGATAATTCACCCCTCCACTTT; CDR3aa: CASSLGTGDNSPLHF
j_gene: TRBJ1-2; v_gene: TRBV29-1; d_gene: -; abundance: few; CDR3nt: TGCAGCGTTGCAGTGGGGGGTTATGGCTACACCTTC; CDR3aa: CSVAVGGYGYTF
j_gene: TRBJ1-2; v_gene: TRBV21-1; d_gene: -; abundance: -; CDR3nt: TGTGCCAGCAGCAGCAGAACTAGAAAACCAGGGGGCTCTGGCTACACCTTC; CDR3aa: CASSSRTRKPGGSGYTF
j_gene: TRBJ1-1; v_gene: TRBV6-5; d_gene: -; abundance: -; CDR3nt: TGTGCCAGCAGGGGCGTGGGGTCTGAAGCTTTCTTT; CDR3aa: CASRGVGSEAFF
j_gene: TRBJ2-3; v_gene: TRBV10-3; d_gene: -; abundance: -; CDR3nt: TGTGCCATCAGTGAGTCCCCAGGGAGAAATACGCAGTATTTT; CDR3aa: CAISESPGRNTQYF
j_gene: TRBJ2-6; v_gene: TRBV6-7; d_gene: TRBD1; abundance: -; CDR3nt: TGTGCCAGCAGTAGAAGGCCGGGACAGGGGGCCTCTGGGGCCAACGTCCTGACTTTC; CDR3aa: CASSRRPGQGASGANVLTF
j_gene: TRBJ2-3; v_gene: TRBV9; d_gene: -; abundance: once; CDR3nt: TGTGCCAGCAACCCCTCCGTGGGGACAGATACGCAGTATTTT; CDR3aa: CASNPSVGTDTQYF
j_gene: TRBJ1-2; v_gene: TRBV6-5; d_gene: TRBD1; abundance: -; CDR3nt: TGTGCCAGCAGCACGAACAGGGGGAGCGGCTACACCTTC; CDR3aa: CASSTNRGSGYTF
j_gene: TRBJ2-4; v_gene: TRBV28; d_gene: TRBD1; abundance: -; CDR3nt: TGTGCCAGCAGGCAGGGGGCAGGATTCCCAAACATTCAGTACTTC; CDR3aa: CASRQGAGFPNIQYF